The present T cell receptor beta chain was sequenced within a study of blood T cell repertoires in COVID-19. Study details: The United States, Italy and Spain supplied acute and convalescent COVID-19 samples.

Per the study methods: Amplification from reference gene primers served as the basis for estimated nucleated cell counts. TCRdb's copy holds only in-frame clones and misses some; the assay was immunoSEQ multiplex PCR. V, J and clone size derive from that table, while D and trimming were established from the DNA sequence. The table has 350,000 or so clones, around 83% seen once. Per the germline V gene, CDR1 is SGHVS and CDR2 is FNYEAQ. The ends were cut back, 2 bases at V and 6 bases at J, with 15 bases in the middle. This CDR3 is 15 amino acids long. The chain combines TRBV7-6 with TRBJ2-3; D possibly corresponds to TRBD1 (5 bases). The receptor was isolated from a young man with active or convalescent COVID-19. Sequencing input: peripheral blood. The CDR3 spells CASSLFPTGSDTQYF. CDR3 coding DNA: TGTGCCAGCAGCTTATTCCCCACAGGCAGCGATACGCAGTATTTT.